The following is a T cell receptor beta chain sequence with its context. Its antigen is not identified. MiXCR, run by TCRdb on the RT-PCR reads, gives a single entry per CDR3 protein. The sample holds about 540,000 distinct CDR3 sequences, roughly 25% seen once. The CDR3 has 15 amino acids. Germline CDR1 and CDR2: SGHNT and YYREEE (reference sequence). The V and J ends lost 3 bases and 6 bases, in that order; junction bases with no gene match: 4. The sample belongs to a study of response to subunit inactivated influenza vaccine. Study-wide points: Each seasonal influenza vaccination, the authors suggested, recruits few new T cells.

These data also formed part of another study, on T cells expressing NK-cell markers. That investigation notes: The cDNA for TCR beta came from 5'RACE template switching with UMIs. Seven sequenced donors out of eight were HCMV-seropositive, one seronegative. The share of CD8+ T cells held by dominant NKG2C+ clonotypes was roughly 1.0-7.5% in six donors.

This clonotype originated in a man in his fifties who received an inactivated influenza vaccine. Source: CD4+ T cells sorted from PBMCs, taken roughly 13 days after vaccination. The rearrangement uses TRBV5-4 and TRBJ1-6; 9 positions match TRBD1. For the CDR3, the DNA is TGTGCCAGCAGCTCGCCGGGACAGGGTAATTCACCCCTCCACTTT. Protein sequence: CASSSPGQGNSPLHF. Using reference TRBV5-4 and TRBJ1-6 for the parts outside the CDR3, the full variable domain is ETGVTQSPTHLIKTRGQQVTLRCSSQSGHNTVSWYQQALGQGPQFIFQYYREEENGRGNFPPRFSGLQFPNYSSELNVNALELDDSALYLCASSSPGQGNSPLHFGNGTRLTVT.